This record looks at one TCR beta chain sequence and its context. The antigen it binds to is not known. The input lacks base qualities; no much larger clone sits a single base away. The sample belongs to a study of cytomegalovirus exposure and HLA in healthy donors (dated by TCRdb to 2015 to 2018). About the full investigation: According to an earlier analysis of a few hundred of the donors, about 179 million T cells yielded some 120 million unique TCR beta sequences and around 280 Gb of sequence data. Roughly 320 gigabases of sequencing data and 91 million or so unique TCR sequences made up an early release that covered 500 to 700 HLA-typed donors. Of the roughly 430 genotyped donors, approximately 83% fell in the genetic ancestry cluster associated with self-reported Caucasian donors. The aim of the study was to test whether cataloging public T cell receptors could identify signatures of past pathogen exposure. Using immunosequencing, the study profiled T cell repertoires from 500 to 800 subjects and related those repertoires to cytomegalovirus serostatus. Along with the approximately 700-subject first cohort, a separate validation cohort of over a hundred different subjects was used. The study combined high-throughput TCR immunosequencing, statistical association of individual TCRs with disease status, and machine learning to predict cytomegalovirus infection status. A later analysis re-examined previously published TCR beta repertoires from more than 550 donors and added high-resolution HLA genotyping to investigate patterns of TCR occurrence. Rather than using new phenotypic data, the later analysis identified candidate immune exposures from TCR beta sequences and from how often those sequences occurred across donors. To decide whether each TCR beta V gene segment behaved as functional or pseudogenic, an earlier analysis of over 500 of the donors relied on high-throughput TCR beta sequencing. Alongside the repertoire data, information on donor age, sex, ethnicity and CMV serostatus was compiled. A later genetic analysis took genome-wide SNP genotypes for about 55% of the 666 donors and used that subset as a discovery cohort. Every repertoire in the discovery cohort had been generated on one and the same sequencing platform. Class I and class II HLA loci were covered by the typing at four-digit resolution. Typing coverage differed by locus: A, B, C, DRB1 and DQB1 were typed in roughly 620-630 donors, DQA1 in 500 to 550, DPA1 in roughly 590, and DPB1 in around 490. Roughly 5 DR-DQ haplotypes were handled as single units for association and clustering, since linkage in the cohort was strong. Among about 370 genotyped donors of the cohort, an average of roughly 230,000 unique TCR beta nucleotide sequences was sequenced per donor, of which about 19% were non-productive. Overall results and qualifications from the work: Most TCR sequences were seen in very few donors, while some public TCRs were found in many individuals. The presence/absence analyses assumed that sequencing depth was roughly uniform across donors, and that assumption may not be true. A later analysis associated approximately 17,000 TCR beta sequences with specific HLA alleles at a false discovery rate of 0.05. Because HLA typing was missing for some donors at each locus, association tests included only the typed subset. Correlated functional status among segregating V segments might be attributable to linkage disequilibrium, but an unknown experimental factor could not be ruled out. Because counts were too low, seventeen rarely observed V segments, including chromosome 9 orphons, were left out of the earlier analysis of 587 of the donors. In both the original and validation cohorts, the classifier was reported to diagnose cytomegalovirus status with high specificity and sensitivity. In an earlier analysis of 587 of the donors, most TCR beta V segments were observed in productive rearrangements about 90% or about 30% of the time, broadly matching IMGT annotations. Strong co-occurrence of HLA alleles, especially DR and DQ, made assigning TCR associations to individual alleles difficult. The only immune exposure information available for the cohort was CMV serostatus. The study listed around 160 TCR beta chains as associated with cytomegalovirus. According to a later analysis, parvovirus B19, influenza, CMV and Epstein-Barr virus appeared linked to several top co-occurrence clusters. According to a later analysis, TCR association rates differed among HLA loci, with DRB1 alleles showing the most associated TCRs and HLA-C alleles showing the fewest. Compared with the approximately 600-donor mean, donors in an Asian-associated ancestry cluster had fewer N-insertions in productive TCRs, according to a later genetic analysis. In this cohort, only TCR beta chains were sequenced, and detectable features were limited by the absence of alpha or paired-chain data. The sequencing pipeline was judged likely to have produced a cluster of highly shared sequence variants as a technical artifact. It was suggested by the authors that the approach could potentially be generalized to other disease states and immunological phenotypes. In vitro tests confirmed that a few of the cytomegalovirus-associated TCR beta chains recognize cytomegalovirus antigens. According to a later analysis, most CMV-associated TCR beta chains appeared to be HLA-restricted, and the HLA associations seemed to be driven largely by CMV exposure. An association between a missense DCLRE1C variant and V-gene and J-gene trimming of TCR beta chains was found in a later genetic analysis and replicated in an independent cohort. A later analysis found that HLA-associated TCR beta chains were more clonally expanded and had lower generation probabilities than equally common non-associated chains. A further reported finding was that TCR beta sequences accurately predicted the HLA-A and HLA-B alleles for most subjects in the first cohort.

The cohort was made up of hundreds of healthy bone marrow donors. At the time of sampling, all cohort members were nominally healthy, though unrecorded immune exposures were likely present. The donor was CMV seronegative and belonged to the group of 320 or so seronegative cohort members. Each donor provided a peripheral blood sample, and peripheral blood mononuclear cells were used for TCR beta sequencing. The Qiagen DNeasy Blood Extraction Kit was used to extract genomic DNA from the blood cell samples. The protocol used for the library was the immunoSEQ multiplex PCR assay. For the multiplex PCR, a mixture combining 60 forward primers for TCR Vbeta segments and 13 reverse primers for TCR Jbeta segments was used. The CDR3 region of rearranged TCR beta genes was amplified from genomic DNA with a multiplex PCR assay. The Illumina HiSeq System was used to sequence the amplified TCR beta libraries as 87-base-pair reads. From the authors' description of their analysis: A later analysis tallied approximately 87 million unique TCR beta chains across the 666 repertoires, and around 9.9 million of those chains were shared by two or more donors. To remove PCR and sequencing errors, raw reads were error-corrected and collapsed into unique sequences using a nearest-neighbor algorithm that merged closely related sequences. CDR3 sequences were aligned to IMGT reference sequences to assign V, D and J gene segments. For a sequence to be retained, a match of at least six nucleotides was required to both a V gene segment and a J gene segment. Rearrangements were classified as productive when the CDR3 lacked stop codons and remained in frame with V and J, and all other rearrangements were classified as non-productive. Following IMGT convention, CDR3 was defined as the stretch from the second conserved V-encoded cysteine up to the conserved J-encoded phenylalanine. Sequences without an unambiguous match to a single V gene segment were excluded from the earlier analysis of about 630 of the donors. In an earlier analysis of 587 of the donors, a V segment was called functional when productive rearrangements were above 56.7%, and segregating when the standard deviation between donors exceeded 5%. A statistical classification framework was built for diagnosing cytomegalovirus status from the catalog of TCR beta chain sequences. A later analysis assigned V and J genes by comparing TCR nucleotide sequences with IMGT/GENE-DB human TR gene sequences. A later analysis assigned CDR3 sequences and most-parsimonious VDJ recombination scenarios with the TCRdist pipeline. In a later analysis, every TCR beta chain was defined by the combination of its CDR3 amino acid sequence and its V-gene family, and reads without a unique V-gene family were dropped. To address suspected cross-contamination and a sequencing artifact, a later analysis removed a few hundred highly shared, low-generation-probability nucleotide sequences. In a later analysis, a clonal expansion index was calculated for each public chain from normalized within-repertoire ranks of inferred template counts. A later analysis computed generation probabilities with a VDJ recombination model fitted to out-of-frame rearrangements, and checked the results against IGoR. In a later analysis, hypergeometric tests were used to score TCR-TCR, TCR-HLA and TCR-CMV co-occurrence, with a repertoire-size bias correction applied to TCR pairs. False discovery rates were estimated in a later analysis by permuting HLA or CMV assignments 20 times. In a later analysis, co-occurring TCRs were grouped with DBSCAN, and TCRdist sequence similarity was added when clustering was performed within HLA-allele-positive subsets. Repertoires with fewer than 30,000 or more than 120,000 public chains, plus five repertoires with anomalous nucleotide sharing, were excluded from co-occurrence clustering. Not all clones reach the TCRdb copy of this immuneACCESS table, which keeps in-frame sequences only. Checked studies attribute under half of the gap to unresolved V genes and leave the rest unexplained. That table supplies the V and J calls and clone size; D and trimming were determined from the DNA. Across this sample there are 150,000 to 200,000 clones, with roughly 80% seen only once. Clones ranked in the top ten supply 3% to 3.5% of the sample.

What was sequenced was PBMCs. The origin of this receptor is a female donor in good health and CMV-seronegative.

The DNA sequence is as follows: TGTGCCAGCAGCTTAAGAGCCGGCGAGCAGTACTTC. It translates to CASSLRAGEQYF. The receptor chain draws on TRBV7-6 and TRBJ2-7; the D gene lacks a confident call. Reading the germline V gene gives CDR1 SGHVS and CDR2 FNYEAQ. At the junction V is shortened by 2 bases and J by 6 bases, with 8 bases in between. Taken from cysteine to phenylalanine, the CDR3 has 12 residues. Kept here is only the CDR3 DNA, which spans 36 bases and is read in frame from base 1.